This T cell receptor beta chain was found in a study of shared clonotypes between healthy human individuals. Background on the study: With ages of 18 to 49, the donors were a couple of women and a few men. Study-wide findings and caveats: Of the naive CD4 clonotypes, around 4.8% were shared across a handful of donors.

CD45RO-negative CD8 cells positively selected for CCR7 made up the naive population, which excluded terminally differentiated effector memory CD45RA+ cells. Donors comprised only Caucasian adults living in Nashville, Tennessee. The assay was carried out at the deep level. The table came from immunoSEQ multiplex PCR; TCRdb's copy has only in-frame clones and leaves some out. This table has roughly 2.1 million clones, 85% to 95% appearing once. The junction had 5 bases not matched to a gene; V was cut back by 3 bases and J by 5 bases. There are 14 residues in the CDR3. Germline CDR1 MDHEN, CDR2 SYDVKM. To note about this clone: Its antigen is currently unknown.

Sequenced material: naive CD8+ T cells from PBMCs. The J gene is TRBJ2-3, the V gene TRBV28, with TRBD2 matching over 7 bases. This TCR derives from a man younger than 35 in good health. Some clones in this sample may be carry-over from other donors' samples. The CDR3 DNA is TGTGCCAGCAGTTTTGTGGGGGGGGAAGATACGCAGTATTTT. Translation gives CASSFVGGEDTQYF.